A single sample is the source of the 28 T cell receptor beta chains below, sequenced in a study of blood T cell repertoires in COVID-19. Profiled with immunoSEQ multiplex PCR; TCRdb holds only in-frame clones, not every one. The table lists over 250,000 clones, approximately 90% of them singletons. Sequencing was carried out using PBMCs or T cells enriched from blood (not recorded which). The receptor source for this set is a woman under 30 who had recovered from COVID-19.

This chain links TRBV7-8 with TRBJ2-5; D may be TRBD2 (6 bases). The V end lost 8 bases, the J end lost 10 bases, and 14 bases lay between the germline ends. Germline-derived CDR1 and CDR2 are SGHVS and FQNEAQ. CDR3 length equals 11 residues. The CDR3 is CASAWAGGQYF. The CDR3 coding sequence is TGTGCCAGCGCCTGGGCCGGGGGCCAGTACTTC.

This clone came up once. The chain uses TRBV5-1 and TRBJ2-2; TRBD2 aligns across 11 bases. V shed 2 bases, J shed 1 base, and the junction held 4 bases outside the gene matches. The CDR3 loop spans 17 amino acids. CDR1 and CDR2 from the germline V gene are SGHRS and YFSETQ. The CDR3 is CASSFIAGGLNTGELFF. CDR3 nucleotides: TGCGCCAGCAGCTTTATAGCGGGGGGGCTGAACACCGGGGAGCTGTTTTTT.

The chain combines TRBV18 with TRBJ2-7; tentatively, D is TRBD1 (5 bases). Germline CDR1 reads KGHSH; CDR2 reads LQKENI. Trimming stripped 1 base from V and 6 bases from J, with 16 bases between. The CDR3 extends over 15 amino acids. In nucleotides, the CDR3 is TGTGCCAGCTCACCACTCTCGACAGCTGCTCGCGAGCAGTACTTC. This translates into CASSPLSTAAREQYF. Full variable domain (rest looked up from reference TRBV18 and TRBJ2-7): NAGVMQNPRHLVRRRGQEARLRCSPMKGHSHVYWYRQLPEEGLKFMVYLQKENIIDESGMPKERFSAEFPKEGPSILRIQQVVRGDSAAYFCASSPLSTAAREQYFGPGTRLTVT.

The CDR3 here is CASSPTGEGGNEKLFF. CDR3 DNA sequence: TGTGCCAGCAGCCCGACAGGGGAGGGGGGTAATGAAAAACTGTTTTTT. The rearrangement joins TRBV7-8 to TRBJ1-4; TRBD1 matches 8 bases. J was trimmed by 4 bases and V by 5 bases; bases with no gene match: 9. The CDR3 is 16 residues long. CDR1 SGHVS and CDR2 FQNEAQ come from the germline V gene.

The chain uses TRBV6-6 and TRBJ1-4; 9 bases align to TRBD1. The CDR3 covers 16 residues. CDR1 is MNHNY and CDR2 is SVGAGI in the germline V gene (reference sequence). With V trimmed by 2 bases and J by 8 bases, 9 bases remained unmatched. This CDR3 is CASSYPKRDREEKLFF. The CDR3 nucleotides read TGTGCCAGCAGTTACCCAAAACGGGACAGGGAAGAAAAACTGTTTTTT.

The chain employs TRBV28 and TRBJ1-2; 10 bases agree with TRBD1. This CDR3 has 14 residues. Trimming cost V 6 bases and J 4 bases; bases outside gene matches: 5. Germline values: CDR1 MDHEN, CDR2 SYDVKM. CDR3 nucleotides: TGTGCCAGCAGACCTCGGACAGGGGGCTATGGCTACACCTTC. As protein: CASRPRTGGYGYTF.

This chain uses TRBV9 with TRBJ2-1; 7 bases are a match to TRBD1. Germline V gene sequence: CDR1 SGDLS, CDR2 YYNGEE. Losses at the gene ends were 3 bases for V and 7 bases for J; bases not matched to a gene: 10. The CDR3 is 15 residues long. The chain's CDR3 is CASSATGDILNEQFF. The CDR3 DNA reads TGTGCCAGCAGCGCAACAGGGGATATATTGAATGAGCAGTTCTTC. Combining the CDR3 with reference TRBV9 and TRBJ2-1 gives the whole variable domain DSGVTQTPKHLITATGQRVTLRCSPRSGDLSVYWYQQSLDQGLQFLIQYYNGEERAKGNILERFSAQQFPDLHSELNLSSLELGDSALYFCASSATGDILNEQFFGPGTRLTVL.

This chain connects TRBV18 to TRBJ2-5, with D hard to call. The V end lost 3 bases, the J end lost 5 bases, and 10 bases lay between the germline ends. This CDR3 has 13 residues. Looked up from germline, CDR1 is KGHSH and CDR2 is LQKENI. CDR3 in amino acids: CASSPLNGETQYF. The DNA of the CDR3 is TGTGCCAGCTCACCCTTGAACGGTGAGACCCAGTACTTC.

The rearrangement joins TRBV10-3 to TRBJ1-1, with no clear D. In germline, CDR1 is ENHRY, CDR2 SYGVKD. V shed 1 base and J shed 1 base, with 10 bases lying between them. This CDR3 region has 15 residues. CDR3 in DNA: TGTGCCATCAGTGAGTATAACGCGGCGAACACTGAAGCTTTCTTT. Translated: CAISEYNAANTEAFF.

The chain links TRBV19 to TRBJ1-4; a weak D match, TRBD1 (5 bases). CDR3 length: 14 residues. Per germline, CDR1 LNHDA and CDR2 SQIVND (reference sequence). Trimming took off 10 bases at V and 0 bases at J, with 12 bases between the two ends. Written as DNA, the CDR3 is TGTGCCACCCGAGACAGCGCAACTAATGAAAAACTGTTTTTT. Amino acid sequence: CATRDSATNEKLFF.

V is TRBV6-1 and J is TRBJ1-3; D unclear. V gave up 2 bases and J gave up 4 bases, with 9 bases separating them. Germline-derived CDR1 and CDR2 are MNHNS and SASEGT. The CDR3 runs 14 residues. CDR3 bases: TGTGCCAGCAGTGAAACTACGGGGGGAAACACCATATATTTT. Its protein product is CASSETTGGNTIYF.

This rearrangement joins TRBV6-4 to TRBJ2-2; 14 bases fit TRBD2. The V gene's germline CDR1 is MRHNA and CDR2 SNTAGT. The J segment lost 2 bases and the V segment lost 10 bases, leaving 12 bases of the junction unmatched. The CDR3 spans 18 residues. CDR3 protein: CATPPGLAGGPNTGELFF. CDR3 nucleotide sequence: TGTGCCACCCCCCCTGGACTAGCGGGGGGCCCTAACACCGGGGAGCTGTTTTTT.

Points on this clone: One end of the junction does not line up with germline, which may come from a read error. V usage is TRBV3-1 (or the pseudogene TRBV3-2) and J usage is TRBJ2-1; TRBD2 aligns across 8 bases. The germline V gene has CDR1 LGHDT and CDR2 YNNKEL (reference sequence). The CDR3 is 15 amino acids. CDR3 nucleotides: TGTGCCAGCACCCAAGGCGGGGGGATTCCCAATGAGCAGTTCTTC. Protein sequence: CASTQGGGIPNEQFF.

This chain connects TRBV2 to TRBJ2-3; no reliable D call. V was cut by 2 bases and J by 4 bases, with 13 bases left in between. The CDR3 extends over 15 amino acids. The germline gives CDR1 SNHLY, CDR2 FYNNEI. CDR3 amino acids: CASSEISWAPDTQYF. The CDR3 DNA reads TGTGCCAGCAGTGAAATTAGTTGGGCCCCAGATACGCAGTATTTT.

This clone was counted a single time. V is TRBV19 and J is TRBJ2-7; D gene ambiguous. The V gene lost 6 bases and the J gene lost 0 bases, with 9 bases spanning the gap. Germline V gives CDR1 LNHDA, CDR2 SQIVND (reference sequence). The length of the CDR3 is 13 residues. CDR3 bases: TGTGCCAGTAGGGCGGAGAACTCCTACGAGCAGTACTTC. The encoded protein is CASRAENSYEQYF. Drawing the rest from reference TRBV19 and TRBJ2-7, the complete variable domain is DGGITQSPKYLFRKEGQNVTLSCEQNLNHDAMYWYRQDPGQGLRLIYYSQIVNDFQKGDIAEGYSVSREKKESFPLTVTSAQKNPTAFYLCASRAENSYEQYFGPGTRLTVT.

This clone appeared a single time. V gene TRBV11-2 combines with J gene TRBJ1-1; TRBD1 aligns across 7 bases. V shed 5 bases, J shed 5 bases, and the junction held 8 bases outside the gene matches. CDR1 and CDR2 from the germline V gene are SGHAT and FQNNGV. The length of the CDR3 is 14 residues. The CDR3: CASSKQGSNTEAFF. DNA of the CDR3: TGTGCCAGCAGCAAACAGGGGAGCAATACTGAAGCTTTCTTT.

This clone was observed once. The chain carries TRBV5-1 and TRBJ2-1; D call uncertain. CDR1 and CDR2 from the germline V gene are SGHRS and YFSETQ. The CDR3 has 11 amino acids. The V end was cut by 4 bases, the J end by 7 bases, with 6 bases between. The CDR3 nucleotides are TGCGCCAGCAGCGCAGCGAATGAGCAGTTCTTC. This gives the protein CASSAANEQFF.

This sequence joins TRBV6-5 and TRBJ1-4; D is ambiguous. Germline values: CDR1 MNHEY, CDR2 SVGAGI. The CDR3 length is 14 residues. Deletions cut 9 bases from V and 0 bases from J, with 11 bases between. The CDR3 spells CASRSGSTNEKLFF. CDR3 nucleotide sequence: TGTGCCAGTAGGTCGGGGTCAACTAATGAAAAACTGTTTTTT.

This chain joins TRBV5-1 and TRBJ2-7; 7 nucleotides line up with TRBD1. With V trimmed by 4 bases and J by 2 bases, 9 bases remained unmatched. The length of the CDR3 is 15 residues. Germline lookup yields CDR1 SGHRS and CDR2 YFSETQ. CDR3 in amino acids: CASSSQTGYAYEQYF. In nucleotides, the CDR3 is TGCGCCAGCAGCAGCCAGACAGGGTATGCCTACGAGCAGTACTTC.

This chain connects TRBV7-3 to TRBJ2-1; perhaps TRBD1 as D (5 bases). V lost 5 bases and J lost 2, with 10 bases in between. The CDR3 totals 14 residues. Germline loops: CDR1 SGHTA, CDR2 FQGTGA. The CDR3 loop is CASSPVGPYNEQFF. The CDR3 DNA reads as TGTGCCAGCAGCCCAGTGGGGCCCTACAATGAGCAGTTCTTC.

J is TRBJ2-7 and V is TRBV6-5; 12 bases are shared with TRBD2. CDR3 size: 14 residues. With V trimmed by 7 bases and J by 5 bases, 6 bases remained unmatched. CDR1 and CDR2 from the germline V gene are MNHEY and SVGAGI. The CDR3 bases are TGTGCCAGCACGCTAGCGGGGGGGAAGAACGAGCAGTACTTC. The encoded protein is CASTLAGGKNEQYF.

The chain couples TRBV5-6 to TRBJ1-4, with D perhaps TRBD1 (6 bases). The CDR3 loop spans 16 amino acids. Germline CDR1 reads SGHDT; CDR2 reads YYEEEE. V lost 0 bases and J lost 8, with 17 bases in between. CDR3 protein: CASSLAGRGTGEKLFF. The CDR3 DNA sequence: TGTGCCAGCAGCTTGGCCGGAAGGGGCACAGGGGAAAAACTGTTTTTT. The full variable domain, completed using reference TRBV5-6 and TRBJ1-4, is DAGVTQSPTHLIKTRGQQVTLRCSPKSGHDTVSWYQQALGQGPQFIFQYYEEEERQRGNFPDRFSGHQFPNYSSELNVNALLLGDSALYLCASSLAGRGTGEKLFFGSGTQLSVL.

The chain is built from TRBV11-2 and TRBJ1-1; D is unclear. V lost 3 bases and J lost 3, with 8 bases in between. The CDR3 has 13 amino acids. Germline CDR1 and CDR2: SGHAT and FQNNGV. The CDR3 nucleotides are TGTGCCAGCAGCTTCGACCAGGACACTGAAGCTTTCTTT. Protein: CASSFDQDTEAFF.

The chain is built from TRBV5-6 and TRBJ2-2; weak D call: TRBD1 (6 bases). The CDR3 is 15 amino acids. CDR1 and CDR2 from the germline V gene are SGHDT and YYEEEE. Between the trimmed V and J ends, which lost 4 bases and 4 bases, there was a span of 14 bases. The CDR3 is CASSPGVGVTGELFF. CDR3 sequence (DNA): TGTGCCAGCAGCCCAGGGGTCGGGGTCACCGGGGAGCTGTTTTTT.

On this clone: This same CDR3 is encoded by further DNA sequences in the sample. The CDR3 spells CASSLLQGDEKLFF. In nucleotides, the CDR3 is TGCGCCAGCAGCTTGCTACAGGGGGATGAAAAACTGTTTTTT. The rearrangement joins TRBV5-1 to TRBJ1-4; 8 bases map to TRBD1. The CDR3 runs 14 residues. Per the germline V gene, CDR1 is SGHRS and CDR2 is YFSETQ. The J segment lost 6 bases and the V segment lost 1 base, leaving 2 bases of the junction unmatched.

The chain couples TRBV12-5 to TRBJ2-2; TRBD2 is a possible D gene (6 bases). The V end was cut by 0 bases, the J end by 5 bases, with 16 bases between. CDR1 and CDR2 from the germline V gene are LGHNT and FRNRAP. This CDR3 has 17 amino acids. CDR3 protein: CASGLVRGIGRTGELFF. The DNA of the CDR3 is TGTGCTAGTGGTTTGGTACGGGGTATAGGGAGGACCGGGGAGCTGTTTTTT.

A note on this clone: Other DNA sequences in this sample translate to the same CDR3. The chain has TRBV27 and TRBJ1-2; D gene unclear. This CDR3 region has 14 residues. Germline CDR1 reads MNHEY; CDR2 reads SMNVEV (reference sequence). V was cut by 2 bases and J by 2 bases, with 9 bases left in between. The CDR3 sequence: CASSLRGPNYGYTF. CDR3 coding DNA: TGTGCCAGCAGTTTACGGGGTCCCAACTATGGCTACACCTTC.

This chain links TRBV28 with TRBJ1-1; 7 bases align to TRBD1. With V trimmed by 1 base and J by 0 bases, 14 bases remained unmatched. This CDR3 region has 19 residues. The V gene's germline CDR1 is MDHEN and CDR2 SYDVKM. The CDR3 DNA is TGTGCCAGCAGTTTATCAAAGACCCGGGGGACAGCGCTGAACACTGAAGCTTTCTTT. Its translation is CASSLSKTRGTALNTEAFF.